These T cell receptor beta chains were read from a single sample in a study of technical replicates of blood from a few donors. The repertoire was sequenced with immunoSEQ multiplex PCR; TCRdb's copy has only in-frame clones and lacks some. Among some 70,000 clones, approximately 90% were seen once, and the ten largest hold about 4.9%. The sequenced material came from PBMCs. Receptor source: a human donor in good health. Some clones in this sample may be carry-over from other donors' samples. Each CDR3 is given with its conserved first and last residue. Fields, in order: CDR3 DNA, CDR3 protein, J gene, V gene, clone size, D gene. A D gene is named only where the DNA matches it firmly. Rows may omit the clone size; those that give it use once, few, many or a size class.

TGTGCCAGCAGCCCCCTGGACAGGGTCTACGAGCAGTACTTC	CASSPLDRVYEQYF	TRBJ2-7	TRBV25-1	-	TRBD1
TGTGCCAGCGGAAGGAGGGGCAGCACGAATGAAAAACTGTTTTTT	CASGRRGSTNEKLFF	TRBJ1-4	TRBV6-5	few	-
TGTGCCAGCAGCTTATATGTAGCTAGCAACTACAATGAGCAGTTCTTC	CASSLYVASNYNEQFF	TRBJ2-1	TRBV7-3	-	-
TGTGCCATCGGGGGGCGGGAGGGGAAGGCAGATACGCAGTATTTT	CAIGGREGKADTQYF	TRBJ2-3	TRBV10-3	-	TRBD2
TGTGCCATAGAAAGCGGGAGGGCCTTCAACACCGGGGAGCTGTTTTTT	CAIESGRAFNTGELFF	TRBJ2-2	TRBV10-3	-	TRBD2
TGTGCCAGCGGGAGTGCGGGCGCGTGGACCGGGGAGCTGTTTTTT	CASGSAGAWTGELFF	TRBJ2-2	TRBV13	-	-
TGTGCCAGCAGCTCAACAGGGGGCTTAACAGATACGCAGTATTTT	CASSSTGGLTDTQYF	TRBJ2-3	TRBV7-3	-	TRBD1
TGTGCCAGCAGCCGCGACAGGGGACAGCCCCAGCATTTT	CASSRDRGQPQHF	TRBJ1-5	TRBV5-6	-	TRBD1
TGTGCCAGCAGCACTAAACAGGTGACGAGCACAGATACGCAGTATTTT	CASSTKQVTSTDTQYF	TRBJ2-3	TRBV21-1	-	-
TGTGCCACCAGCAGGGAGGGATGGGGAGAGCAGTTCTTC	CATSREGWGEQFF	TRBJ2-1	TRBV15	-	-
TGTGCCAGCAGTAGCCCGGGGACACTCTACGAGCAGTACTTC	CASSSPGTLYEQYF	TRBJ2-7	TRBV5-4	-	-
TGTGCCTGGGATAGGACAGGGAACACTGAAGCTTTCTTT	CAWDRTGNTEAFF	TRBJ1-1	TRBV30	-	TRBD1
TGTGCCAGCAGTCCGACGGGGTACCAAGAGACCCAGTACTTC	CASSPTGYQETQYF	TRBJ2-5	TRBV27	few	-
TGTGCCTGCTCCAGGGGCTACGAGCAGTACTTC	CACSRGYEQYF	TRBJ2-7	TRBV30	-	-
TGCAGCGTTGAAACTAACTACGAGCAGTACTTC	CSVETNYEQYF	TRBJ2-7	TRBV29-1	-	-
TGTGCCAGCCTGGGGGGGGCGGATACGCAGTATTTT	CASLGGADTQYF	TRBJ2-3	TRBV2	-	-
TGTGCCAGCAGCCACCGCGGACAGGGGCTTCAGCCCCAGCATTTT	CASSHRGQGLQPQHF	TRBJ1-5	TRBV16	-	TRBD1
TGCACCATATCCTCGGGGGTGAGAACCGGGGAGCTGTTTTTT	CTISSGVRTGELFF	TRBJ2-2	TRBV29-1	-	-
TGTGCCAGCAGCCAAGAAAGGAGTGGCACCGGGGAGCTGTTTTTT	CASSQERSGTGELFF	TRBJ2-2	TRBV4-2	-	-
TGTGCCAGTAGTATAGCTAACAGGGCCACTGAAGCTTTCTTT	CASSIANRATEAFF	TRBJ1-1	TRBV19	few	-
TGTGCCAGCAGCGTAGGGGCAGGCGGGGAGCTGTTTTTT	CASSVGAGGELFF	TRBJ2-2	TRBV9	-	-
TGTGCCTGCACAGGGATGAACACTGAAGCTTTCTTT	CACTGMNTEAFF	TRBJ1-1	TRBV30	-	-
TGTGCCAGCAGCCCCAGGGGTAGAAATCAGCCCCAGCATTTT	CASSPRGRNQPQHF	TRBJ1-5	TRBV7-2	-	-
TGCGCCAGCAGAAGAGATTCTAGCGGGAACGAGCAGTACTTC	CASRRDSSGNEQYF	TRBJ2-7	TRBV5-1	once	TRBD2